Below are 29 T cell receptor beta chains sequenced from a single sample in a study of technical replicates of blood from a handful of donors. TCRdb's table, derived via immunoSEQ multiplex PCR, lists solely in-frame clones and lacks some. The table has 65,000 to 90,000 clones, just over 90% seen once. The specimen sequenced was T cells isolated from PBMCs. Every receptor here comes from a human donor in good health.

V usage is TRBV5-4 and J usage is TRBJ1-2; no reliable D call. This CDR3 region has 17 residues. Germline V gene lookup returns CDR1 SGHNT and CDR2 YYREEE (reference sequence). V was pared by 1 base and J by 0 bases, with 16 bases between. CDR3 nucleotides: TGTGCCAGCAGCTTGCCGACTGGCCCTCATCCTAACTATGGCTACACCTTC. Translating it yields CASSLPTGPHPNYGYTF.

The genes are TRBV5-1 and TRBJ2-2; TRBD1 matches at 7 bases. Trimming took 4 bases from V and 0 from J; bases not matched to a gene: 6. The CDR3 is made up of 16 amino acids. Germline loops: CDR1 SGHRS, CDR2 YFSETQ. The CDR3 sequence is CASSPGQISNTGELFF. The CDR3 DNA reads TGCGCCAGCAGCCCGGGACAGATATCGAACACCGGGGAGCTGTTTTTT.

V and J are TRBV6-1 and TRBJ2-3; D gene uncertain. The CDR3 extends over 15 amino acids. V was pared by 2 bases and J by 2 bases, with 11 bases between. CDR1 is MNHNS, CDR2 SASEGT, per germline. CDR3 region: CASSESADSTDTQYF. Written as DNA, the CDR3 is TGTGCCAGCAGTGAATCCGCGGATTCCACAGATACGCAGTATTTT.

This chain links TRBV9 with TRBJ2-2; D remains ambiguous. The CDR3 is made up of 16 amino acids. V was cut by 0 bases and J by 3 bases, with 12 bases left in between. Germline assignment: CDR1 SGDLS and CDR2 YYNGEE. The CDR3 region is CASSVATTEYTGELFF. The CDR3, as DNA: TGTGCCAGCAGCGTAGCCACTACGGAATACACCGGGGAGCTGTTTTTT.

The rearrangement links TRBV28 to TRBJ2-1, with TRBD1 matching 7 bases. Losses at the gene ends were 3 bases for V and 3 bases for J; bases not matched to a gene: 2. CDR1 and CDR2 from the germline V gene are MDHEN and SYDVKM. This CDR3 is built from 14 residues. Here the CDR3 reads CASSLPGGYNEQFF. As DNA, the CDR3 is TGTGCCAGCAGTTTGCCAGGGGGCTACAATGAGCAGTTCTTC.

This rearrangement joins TRBV4-2 to TRBJ2-2; 11 nucleotides match TRBD2. The germline V gene encodes CDR1 LGHNA and CDR2 YNFKEQ. The CDR3 spans 16 residues. J was trimmed by 3 bases and V by 4 bases; bases with no gene match: 4. The CDR3 region has the DNA TGTGCCAGCAGCCCGGTAGCGGGGGGGTACACCGGGGAGCTGTTTTTT. As protein: CASSPVAGGYTGELFF.

This clone was detected only once. The chain couples TRBV27 to TRBJ2-7; no reliable D call. From germline, CDR1 is MNHEY and CDR2 SMNVEV (reference sequence). Trimming removed 3 bases from V and 5 bases from J, with 17 bases in between. The CDR3 loop spans 15 amino acids. The DNA of the CDR3 is TGTGCCAGCAGTTTGTCTATTTCGGGTATTAACGAGCAGTACTTC. This gives the protein CASSLSISGINEQYF.

The count of this clone is one. The rearrangement links TRBV2 to TRBJ1-4; D is possibly TRBD1 (6 bases). V was shortened by 1 base and J by 7 bases, with 10 bases between the two germline ends. The length of the CDR3 is 14 residues. Per the germline V gene, CDR1 is SNHLY and CDR2 is FYNNEI. The CDR3 here is CASSEGGLSEKLFF. In nucleotides, the CDR3 is TGTGCCAGCAGTGAAGGGGGGCTGAGTGAAAAACTGTTTTTT.

The V gene is TRBV7-8, the J gene TRBJ1-5; D is unresolved. Germline-derived CDR1 and CDR2 are SGHVS and FQNEAQ. CDR3 size: 14 residues. V was clipped by 1 base and J by 7 bases, with 11 bases between them. CDR3 sequence reads: CASSLGAEGQPQHF. The CDR3 DNA follows: TGTGCCAGCAGCTTAGGAGCCGAGGGACAGCCCCAGCATTTT.

J is TRBJ2-1 and V is TRBV9; no definite D call. With 3 bases removed from V and 10 bases from J, the gap between germline ends came to 14 bases. Germline V gene lookup returns CDR1 SGDLS and CDR2 YYNGEE. CDR3 length equals 13 residues. The CDR3 nucleotides read TGTGCCAGCAGCGCCTCAGCGAGTGAGGAGCAGTTCTTC. Its translation is CASSASASEEQFF.

The chain carries TRBV10-3 and TRBJ2-7, with D tentatively TRBD1 (7 bases). The germline V gene encodes CDR1 ENHRY and CDR2 SYGVKD. The CDR3 covers 16 residues. The V and J ends lost 6 bases and 0 bases respectively, with 18 bases between them. CDR3 sequence reads: CAISPRGTESSYEQYF. CDR3 nucleotide sequence: TGTGCCATCAGCCCACGGGGGACAGAGAGCTCCTACGAGCAGTACTTC.

CDR3 in DNA: TGTGCCAGCAGTGAAAAGCGGTATCAGGCTGGAAACACCATATATTTT. Translated, it gives CASSEKRYQAGNTIYF. This chain joins TRBV2 and TRBJ1-3, with D hard to call. This CDR3 contains 16 residues. V was pared by 2 bases and J by 2 bases, with 13 bases between. Per the germline V gene, CDR1 is SNHLY and CDR2 is FYNNEI.

This chain links TRBV27 with TRBJ2-7; 7 bases agree with TRBD2. The V gene's germline CDR1 is MNHEY and CDR2 SMNVEV (reference sequence). The CDR3 is 15 amino acids. Losses at the gene ends were 3 bases for V and 7 bases for J; bases not matched to a gene: 12. CDR3 region: CASSFGGISFREQYF. The CDR3 coding sequence is TGTGCCAGCAGTTTCGGGGGGATCTCGTTTCGGGAGCAGTACTTC.

This clone is a singleton in its sample. This chain links TRBV6-5 with TRBJ2-3; D not certain. V was shortened by 2 bases and J by 14 bases, with 20 bases between the two germline ends. CDR1 and CDR2 (germline): MNHEY, SVGAGI. The CDR3 length is 14 residues. CDR3 loop: CASSYKIDTPPRYF. The CDR3 nucleotides are TGTGCCAGCAGTTACAAGATCGACACCCCTCCAAGGTATTTT.

The chain recombines TRBV6-6 with TRBJ2-3; 10 bases are a match to TRBD2. Losses at the gene ends were 6 bases for V and 6 bases for J; bases not matched to a gene: 6. CDR1 and CDR2 (germline): MNHNY, SVGAGI (reference sequence). CDR3 length: 14 amino acids. This chain's CDR3 is CASSRGTSADTQYF. The CDR3 DNA reads TGTGCCAGCAGCCGAGGGACTAGCGCGGATACGCAGTATTTT.

The chain's CDR3 is CASSYTEYQETQYF. In DNA, the CDR3 is TGTGCCAGCAGTTACACAGAGTACCAAGAGACCCAGTACTTC. The chain combines TRBV6-5 with TRBJ2-5; D remains unclear. CDR1 and CDR2 (germline): MNHEY, SVGAGI. The ends were cut back, 2 bases at V and 0 bases at J, with 7 bases in the middle. This CDR3 contains 14 residues.

The V call is TRBV18, the J call TRBJ1-1; D is unresolved. This CDR3 has 13 amino acids. Germline V gives CDR1 KGHSH, CDR2 LQKENI. Trimming left V 2 bases short and J 3 bases short, with 7 bases between. CDR3 sequence reads: CASSPYADTEAFF. Written as DNA, the CDR3 is TGTGCCAGCTCACCATACGCAGACACTGAAGCTTTCTTT. Full variable domain (remainder filled in from reference TRBV18 and TRBJ1-1): NAGVMQNPRHLVRRRGQEARLRCSPMKGHSHVYWYRQLPEEGLKFMVYLQKENIIDESGMPKERFSAEFPKEGPSILRIQQVVRGDSAAYFCASSPYADTEAFFGQGTRLTVV.

The chain links TRBV5-1 to TRBJ2-7; D is undetermined. Germline CDR1 reads SGHRS; CDR2 reads YFSETQ. V was shortened by 4 bases and J by 0 bases, with 14 bases between the two germline ends. CDR3 size: 15 residues. The CDR3 loop reads CASSPMAVPSYEQYF. The CDR3 coding sequence is TGCGCCAGCAGCCCGATGGCAGTACCCTCCTACGAGCAGTACTTC.

This sequence joins TRBV5-1 and TRBJ1-4; TRBD1 agrees at 9 bases. The CDR3 has 18 amino acids. V trimming: 0 bases; J trimming: 6 bases; junction bases outside the gene matches: 12. Germline loops: CDR1 SGHRS, CDR2 YFSETQ. CDR3 sequence reads: CASSLGWDRASEDEKLFF. CDR3 nucleotides: TGCGCCAGCAGCTTGGGATGGGACAGGGCCTCTGAAGATGAAAAACTGTTTTTT.

The rearrangement joins TRBV25-1 to TRBJ2-3, with a possible D match to TRBD1 (6 bases). CDR3 size: 16 residues. Trimming pared 4 bases from V and 2 bases from J, leaving 16 bases between. Germline CDR1 is MGHDK and CDR2 is SYGVNS. Here the CDR3 reads CASSGTTGSHTDTQYF. CDR3 nucleotides: TGTGCCAGCAGTGGAACGACAGGCTCACACACAGATACGCAGTATTTT.

The chain recombines TRBV6-5 with TRBJ2-5, with TRBD2 matching 11 bases. The germline V gene has CDR1 MNHEY and CDR2 SVGAGI. The ends lost 6 bases at V and 5 bases at J; junction bases unmatched: 8. CDR3 length: 15 amino acids. CDR3 nucleotide sequence: TGTGCCAGCAGACCTATTAGCGGGGGGGCGGAGACCCAGTACTTC. Protein sequence: CASRPISGGAETQYF.

For this clone: At one of its ends the junction is not consistent with the germline gene, which may arise from a read error. This chain connects TRBV6-5 to TRBJ2-3; 10 nucleotides match TRBD2. Germline-derived CDR1 and CDR2 are MNHEY and SVGAGI. This CDR3 has 12 amino acids. The CDR3: CVSGRARDTQYF. In nucleotides, the CDR3 is TGTGTCAGCGGGAGGGCTAGAGATACGCAGTATTTT.

The gene calls are TRBV6-5 and TRBJ2-7; a possible D gene is TRBD1 (5 bases). Germline loops: CDR1 MNHEY, CDR2 SVGAGI. Trimming left V 4 bases short and J 1 base short, with 11 bases between. There are 14 residues in the CDR3. CDR3 in amino acids: CASSLVTGSYEQYF. The CDR3 nucleotides are TGTGCCAGCAGTTTAGTAACAGGTTCCTACGAGCAGTACTTC.

The chain links TRBV2 to TRBJ1-4; unclear D gene. The germline CDR1 and CDR2 sequences are SNHLY and FYNNEI. CDR3 length equals 14 residues. The V gene lost 5 bases and the J gene lost 8 bases, with 15 bases spanning the gap. The DNA for the CDR3 is TGTGCCAGCAGTCCTAACACCCGAGGGGAAAAACTGTTTTTT. This translates into CASSPNTRGEKLFF. The whole variable domain, remainder taken from reference TRBV2 and TRBJ1-4, is EPEVTQTPSHQVTQMGQEVILRCVPISNHLYFYWYRQILGQKVEFLVSFYNNEISEKSEIFDDQFSVERPDGSNFTLKIRSTKLEDSAMYFCASSPNTRGEKLFFGSGTQLSVL.

This clone occurred once. The rearrangement links TRBV6-1 to TRBJ1-5, with 7 positions matching TRBD1. The V segment lost 0 bases and the J segment 6 bases; nucleotides outside the gene matches: 11. This CDR3 contains 17 residues. Germline CDR1 MNHNS, CDR2 SASEGT. CDR3 in amino acids: CASSEAPRQGTGQPQHF. The CDR3 coding sequence is TGTGCCAGCAGTGAAGCACCTCGACAGGGTACCGGTCAGCCCCAGCATTTT.

The J gene is TRBJ2-4, the V gene TRBV7-2, with D perhaps matching TRBD2 (6 bases). Per the germline V gene, CDR1 is SGHTA and CDR2 is FQGNSA. V was shortened by 3 bases and J by 0 bases, with 6 bases between the two germline ends. The CDR3 consists of 14 residues. The CDR3 spells CASSLGLAKNIQYF. In nucleotides, the CDR3 is TGTGCCAGCAGCTTGGGACTAGCCAAAAACATTCAGTACTTC.

The chain combines TRBV5-1 with TRBJ2-5, with D perhaps matching TRBD1 (6 bases). The germline gives CDR1 SGHRS, CDR2 YFSETQ. This CDR3 has 14 amino acids. Trimming stripped 0 bases from V and 1 base from J, with 7 bases between. CDR3 DNA: TGCGCCAGCAGCTTGGACAGGGCCCAAGAGACCCAGTACTTC. Its protein is CASSLDRAQETQYF.

CDR3 loop: CASKAPQGNNEQFF. As DNA, the CDR3 is TGTGCCAGCAAGGCCCCTCAGGGCAACAATGAGCAGTTCTTC. The gene calls are TRBV9 and TRBJ2-1; D is perhaps TRBD1 (5 bases). Trimming took 6 bases from V and 5 from J, leaving 15 bases between them. CDR3 length: 14 residues. The germline CDR1 and CDR2 sequences are SGDLS and YYNGEE.

The gene calls are TRBV5-1 and TRBJ2-3; TRBD2 might be the D (5 bases). The CDR3 runs 15 residues. Germline CDR1 is SGHRS and CDR2 is YFSETQ. The V and J ends lost 0 bases and 2 bases respectively, with 10 bases between them. The CDR3 reads CASSLAGNPTDTQYF. For the CDR3, the DNA is TGCGCCAGCAGCTTGGCGGGGAACCCCACAGATACGCAGTATTTT.